Presented here are 20 T cell receptor beta chains from one specimen sequenced in a study of siplizumab effects on memory and regulatory T cells. Here immunoSEQ multiplex PCR was the method, and the copy in TCRdb shows in-frame clones only, minus some. Altogether tens of thousands of clones are present, approximately 97% being singletons, with the ten largest covering about 0.1%. What was sequenced was naive CD8+ T cells sorted from blood. All receptors derive from a human donor in good health.

J is TRBJ2-1 and V is TRBV6-5; no reliable D call. The CDR3 runs to 15 residues. Germline CDR1 and CDR2: MNHEY and SVGAGI. The V end lost 0 bases, the J end lost 0 bases, and 6 bases lay between the germline ends. In DNA form, the CDR3 reads TGTGCCAGCAGTTACTCGAGTAGCTCCTACAATGAGCAGTTCTTC. It is translated as CASSYSSSSYNEQFF.

The chain carries TRBV5-1 and TRBJ2-3; D might be TRBD2 (6 bases). Germline lookup yields CDR1 SGHRS and CDR2 YFSETQ. V lost 0 bases, J lost 7 bases, and 12 bases lay in between. The CDR3 runs to 14 residues. CDR3 nucleotides: TGCGCCAGCAGCTTGGGTCAGGGACTTAATACGCAGTATTTT. The encoded protein is CASSLGQGLNTQYF.

V usage is TRBV29-1 and J usage is TRBJ2-7; 7 nucleotides line up with TRBD2. V was pared by 4 bases and J by 1 base, with 4 bases of the junction left unmatched. Germline V CDR1 and CDR2: SQVTM, ANQGSEA. This CDR3 is built from 13 residues. CDR3 region: CSVVRGGSYEQYF. The DNA of the CDR3 is TGCAGCGTTGTGAGGGGAGGGTCCTACGAGCAGTACTTC.

The chain has TRBV4-1 and TRBJ2-7; D remains ambiguous. The CDR3 runs to 13 residues. Trimming removed 1 base at V and 3 bases at J, with 7 bases between. Germline CDR1 is MGHRA and CDR2 is YSYEKL. The CDR3 region is CASSQVGGYEQYF. The CDR3, as DNA: TGCGCCAGCAGCCAAGTGGGCGGCTACGAGCAGTACTTC.

This clone was seen just once. V and J are TRBV19 and TRBJ2-2; D remains unclear. CDR1 is LNHDA, CDR2 SQIVND, per germline (reference sequence). Trimming took off 7 bases at V and 4 bases at J, with 16 bases between the two ends. The CDR3 loop spans 15 amino acids. The CDR3 sequence is CASTQPTRSTGELFF. The CDR3, as DNA: TGTGCCAGTACCCAACCGACGCGCTCCACCGGGGAGCTGTTTTTT.

The V call is TRBV4-1, the J call TRBJ1-2, with 7 positions matching TRBD1. From germline, CDR1 is MGHRA and CDR2 YSYEKL. This CDR3 comprises 15 residues. After removal of 4 bases from V and 6 bases from J, the junction contained 11 bases not matched to a gene. CDR3 nucleotide sequence: TGCGCCAGCAGCCCCAGCGTTACAGGGGTTAATGGCTACACCTTC. Translating it yields CASSPSVTGVNGYTF.

The chain joins TRBV4-3 to TRBJ2-3; 8 bases agree with TRBD2. Germline values: CDR1 LGHNA, CDR2 YSLEER. The ends lost 1 base at V and 0 bases at J; junction bases unmatched: 6. This CDR3 has 17 amino acids. CDR3 nucleotides: TGCGCCAGCAGCCAAGTAGGGAGACTAGCGAGCACAGATACGCAGTATTTT. As protein: CASSQVGRLASTDTQYF.

This CDR3 reads CASSSQGRDGAFF. The CDR3 region has the DNA TGTGCCAGCAGCTCACAGGGAAGGGACGGAGCTTTCTTT. J is TRBJ1-1 and V is TRBV7-9; D might be TRBD1 (6 bases). The length of the CDR3 is 13 residues. Trimming removed 4 bases from V and 10 bases from J, with 16 bases in between. The germline V gene has CDR1 SEHNR and CDR2 FQNEAQ (reference sequence).

The rearrangement joins TRBV5-1 to TRBJ1-1, with unresolved D. The CDR3 length is 12 residues. Trimming removed 7 bases from V and 1 base from J, with 8 bases in between. Germline CDR1 is SGHRS and CDR2 is YFSETQ. The CDR3 DNA follows: TGCGCCAGCGGCGTTGAGAACACTGAAGCTTTCTTT. The encoded protein is CASGVENTEAFF. The full variable domain, rest sourced from reference TRBV5-1 and TRBJ1-1, is KAGVTQTPRYLIKTRGQQVTLSCSPISGHRSVSWYQQTPGQGLQFLFEYFSETQRNKGNFPGRFSGRQFSNSRSEMNVSTLELGDSALYLCASGVENTEAFFGQGTRLTVV.

This chain uses TRBV5-1 with TRBJ2-7; D is unclear. The length of the CDR3 is 13 residues. The V and J ends lost 0 bases and 4 bases respectively, with 8 bases between them. Germline loops: CDR1 SGHRS, CDR2 YFSETQ. The DNA of the CDR3 is TGCGCCAGCAGCTTGGTATTGGGGTACGAGCAGTACTTC. Protein: CASSLVLGYEQYF.

This clone was seen just once. This chain joins TRBV27 and TRBJ1-2; D not resolved. CDR1 is MNHEY and CDR2 is SMNVEV in the germline V gene (reference sequence). V dropped 5 bases and J dropped 3 bases, with 7 bases sitting between them. This CDR3 has 12 amino acids. As DNA, the CDR3 is TGTGCCAGCAGTGGAGGGCACTATGGCTACACCTTC. It translates to CASSGGHYGYTF.

The rearrangement uses TRBV13 and TRBJ1-6, with D perhaps TRBD1 (6 bases). The CDR3 runs 18 residues. The V end was cut by 0 bases, the J end by 0 bases, with 12 bases between. Per the germline V gene, CDR1 is PRHDT and CDR2 is FYEKMQ (reference sequence). This chain's CDR3 is CASSLGLGTSSYNSPLHF. The CDR3 region has the DNA TGTGCCAGCAGCTTAGGCCTCGGGACATCCTCCTATAATTCACCCCTCCACTTT. The entire variable domain, with the rest obtained from reference TRBV13 and TRBJ1-6, is as follows: AAGVIQSPRHLIKEKRETATLKCYPIPRHDTVYWYQQGPGQDPQFLISFYEKMQSDKGSIPDRFSAQQFSDYHSELNMSSLELGDSALYFCASSLGLGTSSYNSPLHFGNGTRLTVT.

The gene calls are TRBV6-4 and TRBJ2-7; 9 bases align to TRBD1. The CDR3 runs 16 residues. Trimming at V came to 10 bases and at J to 2 bases, leaving 15 bases not matched to a gene. CDR1 and CDR2 from the germline V gene are MRHNA and SNTAGT. CDR3 loop: CANSPADRGSTYEQYF. In DNA form, the CDR3 reads TGTGCCAACTCACCTGCGGACAGGGGAAGCACCTACGAGCAGTACTTC.

The gene calls are TRBV28 and TRBJ1-3; D unclear. V lost 3 bases to trimming and J lost 0 bases, with 6 bases between them. CDR3 size: 14 residues. Germline assignment: CDR1 MDHEN and CDR2 SYDVKM. In DNA form, the CDR3 reads TGTGCCAGCAGTTTTGGGAACTCTGGAAACACCATATATTTT. Amino acids: CASSFGNSGNTIYF.

In nucleotides, the CDR3 is TGTGCCAGCAGCTTGGATTCTACGTTTTACGAGCAGTACTTC. Translated: CASSLDSTFYEQYF. The rearrangement uses TRBV5-4 and TRBJ2-7; no definite D call. V shed 0 bases and J shed 4 bases, with 11 bases lying between them. The CDR3 runs 14 residues. Germline loops: CDR1 SGHNT, CDR2 YYREEE (reference sequence). Using reference TRBV5-4 and TRBJ2-7 for the parts outside the CDR3, the full variable domain is ETGVTQSPTHLIKTRGQQVTLRCSSQSGHNTVSWYQQALGQGPQFIFQYYREEENGRGNFPPRFSGLQFPNYSSELNVNALELDDSALYLCASSLDSTFYEQYFGPGTRLTVT.

The chain joins TRBV4-1 to TRBJ2-7; D not resolved. The length of the CDR3 is 14 residues. Germline CDR1 MGHRA, CDR2 YSYEKL. V was clipped by 0 bases and J by 5 bases, with 11 bases between them. The CDR3 loop is CASSQDPRQDEQYF. CDR3 coding DNA: TGCGCCAGCAGCCAAGATCCCCGGCAGGACGAGCAGTACTTC.

This chain links TRBV5-4 with TRBJ2-7; the D call may be TRBD1 or TRBD2 (6 bases each). Trimming stripped 3 bases from V and 3 bases from J, with 16 bases between. Germline-derived CDR1 and CDR2 are SGHNT and YYREEE (reference sequence). CDR3 size: 15 residues. CDR3 in DNA: TGTGCCAGCAGCTCGTGGGGCAGGGGACTCTACGAGCAGTACTTC. Its protein is CASSSWGRGLYEQYF.

This sequence joins TRBV5-1 and TRBJ2-2; D gene ambiguous. This CDR3 has 15 residues. Between the trimmed V and J ends, which lost 2 bases and 0 bases, there was a span of 8 bases. Germline loops: CDR1 SGHRS, CDR2 YFSETQ. The CDR3 DNA sequence: TGCGCCAGCAGCTTCGGGCAGACGAACACCGGGGAGCTGTTTTTT. This translates into CASSFGQTNTGELFF.

The chain uses TRBV10-1 and TRBJ2-7; the match to TRBD1 covers 8 bases. The CDR3 has 12 amino acids. The germline V gene encodes CDR1 WNHNN and CDR2 SYGVQD (reference sequence). J lost 3 bases, V lost 10 bases, and 5 bases had no gene match. The DNA for the CDR3 is TGCGCCAAGGAGGACAGGGACTACGAGCAGTACTTC. This encodes CAKEDRDYEQYF.

To note about this clone: Other DNA sequences in this sample translate to the same CDR3. The J gene is TRBJ1-5, the V gene TRBV19; D ambiguous. The germline V and J ends were trimmed by 1 base and 1 base, with 8 bases remaining between them. Germline values: CDR1 LNHDA, CDR2 SQIVND (reference sequence). The CDR3 spans 15 residues. CDR3 loop: CASSIASRSNQPQHF. The CDR3 nucleotides are TGTGCCAGTAGTATAGCGTCCAGGAGCAATCAGCCCCAGCATTTT.